The source of this T cell receptor (beta chain) is a study of tumor and adjacent non-tumor tissue in lung cancer. In the study overall: Stage I to III disease affected 10 men and 5 women aged about 31 to 80. On average, productive TCRbeta reads reached 4 million to 4.5 million per sample. Broader study findings: Patients with more diverse tumor TCRs had worse survival. In normal lung, the top 100 clones were significantly more dominant than in tumor.

No cell sorting was done before RNA was extracted from the tissue. CDR1 ENHRY and CDR2 SYGVKD come from the germline V gene. The length of the CDR3 is 15 residues. Trimming took off 10 bases at V and 0 bases at J, with 16 bases between the two ends. The library came from three nested PCR rounds adapted from ARM-PCR protocols. TCRdb passed the multiplex PCR reads through MiXCR, listing each CDR3 protein once. The sample shows roughly 81,000 distinct CDR3 sequences, 65% to 75% of them seen only once. This clonotype was picked up many times. As yet, its antigen is unknown. The rearrangement uses TRBV10-3 and TRBJ1-5; D possibly corresponds to TRBD1 (5 bases). Material: lung tumor tissue. The receptor's source is a woman in her 70s with non-small cell lung cancer. CDR3 coding DNA: TGTGCCACTCAGACAGAAGCTAATAGCAATCAGCCCCAGCATTTT. Residues: CATQTEANSNQPQHF.